This TCR beta chain was documented in a study of OX40 agonist ivuxolimab in advanced cancers. Study context: Two cutaneous melanoma patients and one hepatocellular carcinoma patient, three in all, had partial responses. Findings and limits, study-wide: Dose levels from 0.1 to 3.0 mg/kg saw CD4+ and CD8+ blood T cells expand clonally by week 6. Fewer expanded clones were found on average in CD4+ than in CD8+ T cells.

The table came from immunoSEQ multiplex PCR; TCRdb's copy has only in-frame clones and leaves some out. The data show some 58,000 clones, with more than 80% seen just once and more than 1.5% held by the top ten. Patients were ineligible given autoimmune disease history or systemic immunosuppression. Regarding this clone: Its antigen is undetermined. Other DNA sequences in the sample encode the same CDR3.

V lost 5 bases, J lost 3 bases, and 11 bases lay in between. Germline CDR1 is SGDLS and CDR2 is YYNGEE. This CDR3 is built from 13 residues. The sample consisted of CD4+ or CD8+ T cells sorted from blood, taken in a trial of the OX40 agonist ivuxolimab. This chain uses TRBV9 with TRBJ1-1; D is perhaps TRBD1 (5 bases). The sequence derives from an adult with an advanced solid tumor such as melanoma, head and neck, liver or kidney cancer. Written as DNA, the CDR3 is TGTGCCAGCAGTACGGGACCGTACACTGAAGCTTTCTTT. Its protein product is CASSTGPYTEAFF.